These 19 T cell receptor beta chains were all obtained from the same sample, sequenced in a study of T cell changes during pregnancy in multiple sclerosis. Some clones are missing from TCRdb's copy, which holds only in-frame ones; the method was immunoSEQ multiplex PCR. The sample shows more than 55,000 clones, roughly nine tenths of them seen only once. This specimen consisted of peripheral blood, obtained in the third trimester of pregnancy. The source is a female donor with multiple sclerosis, enrolled in a pregnancy study.

The rearrangement uses TRBV28 and TRBJ1-2; 9 bases fit TRBD1. The CDR3 spans 15 residues. V gave up 4 bases and J gave up 1 base; unmatched junction bases: 4. Germline values: CDR1 MDHEN, CDR2 SYDVKM. This chain's CDR3 is CASSSGQGRNYGYTF. The CDR3 nucleotides are TGTGCCAGCAGTTCGGGACAGGGTCGTAACTATGGCTACACCTTC.

This sequence joins TRBV6-6 and TRBJ2-7, with 9 bases fitting TRBD2. Germline-derived CDR1 and CDR2 are MNHNY and SVGAGI (reference sequence). The CDR3 totals 15 residues. J was trimmed by 7 bases and V by 4 bases; bases with no gene match: 11. The CDR3 protein is CASSLALAGVGEQYF. The CDR3 region has the DNA TGTGCCAGCAGTTTGGCCTTAGCGGGAGTGGGGGAGCAGTACTTC.

The rearrangement joins TRBV5-1 to TRBJ2-3; TRBD2 is a possible D gene (5 bases). The CDR3 covers 13 residues. Trimming pared 5 bases from V and 5 bases from J, leaving 12 bases between. CDR1 is SGHRS, CDR2 YFSETQ, per germline. The CDR3 is CASRYSREDTQYF. CDR3 in DNA: TGCGCCAGCAGGTACTCTCGGGAAGATACGCAGTATTTT.

The V gene is TRBV19, the J gene TRBJ2-7; D may be TRBD1 (5 bases). V was trimmed by 6 bases and J by 3 bases, leaving 12 bases between them. This CDR3 spans 13 amino acids. The germline gives CDR1 LNHDA, CDR2 SQIVND (reference sequence). The CDR3 sequence: CASSKQGLYEQYF. The CDR3 nucleotides read TGTGCCAGTAGCAAGCAGGGTCTCTACGAGCAGTACTTC.

This sequence joins TRBV28 and TRBJ2-1, with D possibly matching TRBD2 (7 bases). Trimming took 6 bases from V and 4 from J, leaving 16 bases between them. Germline CDR1 and CDR2: MDHEN and SYDVKM. The CDR3 spans 15 residues. CDR3 bases: TGTGCCAGCAGACAACAGGGACTAACTTACAATGAGCAGTTCTTC. It encodes CASRQQGLTYNEQFF.

The chain has TRBV7-9 and TRBJ2-7; 8 bases match TRBD1. This CDR3 spans 14 amino acids. CDR1 is SEHNR, CDR2 FQNEAQ, per germline (reference sequence). After removal of 4 bases from V and 2 bases from J, the junction contained 4 bases not matched to a gene. The CDR3 nucleotides read TGTGCCAGCAGCTCCCAGGGGGCGGCCTACGAGCAGTACTTC. Protein sequence: CASSSQGAAYEQYF.

The chain links TRBV29-1 to TRBJ2-3; unclear D gene. CDR1 is SQVTM, CDR2 ANQGSEA, per germline. The V gene lost 7 bases and the J gene lost 6 bases, with 14 bases spanning the gap. The CDR3 has 12 amino acids. CDR3 loop: CSADPLPDTQYF. The CDR3 DNA is TGCAGCGCTGATCCCCTCCCGGATACGCAGTATTTT.

This sequence joins TRBV6-5 and TRBJ1-4, with D unclear. CDR1 and CDR2 from the germline V gene are MNHEY and SVGAGI. The CDR3 covers 13 residues. The V end was cut by 5 bases, the J end by 3 bases, with 7 bases between. The CDR3, as DNA: TGTGCCAGCAGTCAGCGGGCTAATGAAAAACTGTTTTTT. Its translation: CASSQRANEKLFF.

The sample holds one count of this clone. One end of the junction fails to match germline, which may point to a read error. This chain connects TRBV29-1 to TRBJ2-7, with 7 nucleotides matching TRBD1. The germline V gene has CDR1 SQVTM and CDR2 ANQGSEA. This CDR3 is 15 amino acids long. CDR3: CSVKKAAGGTYEQHF. The CDR3 DNA follows: TGCAGCGTTAAGAAGGCGGCAGGGGGAACCTACGAGCAGCACTTC.

The genes are TRBV12-5 and TRBJ2-7, with 8 positions matching TRBD2. Trimming cost V 0 bases and J 2 bases; bases outside gene matches: 6. This CDR3 has 16 residues. CDR1 is LGHNT, CDR2 FRNRAP, per germline. The CDR3 sequence is CASGLVMSGSPYEQYF. CDR3 DNA: TGTGCTAGTGGTTTGGTAATGAGCGGGAGCCCCTACGAGCAGTACTTC. Full variable domain (remainder filled in from reference TRBV12-5 and TRBJ2-7): DARVTQTPRHKVTEMGQEVTMRCQPILGHNTVFWYRQTMMQGLELLAYFRNRAPLDDSGMPKDRFSAEMPDATLATLKIQPSEPRDSAVYFCASGLVMSGSPYEQYFGPGTRLTVT.

The V call is TRBV28, the J call TRBJ1-1; a weak D match, TRBD1 (5 bases). The CDR3 length is 14 residues. The germline V gene has CDR1 MDHEN and CDR2 SYDVKM. Trimming cost V 6 bases and J 4 bases, with 15 bases left between them. This CDR3 reads CASSDQGLGTEAFF. For the CDR3, the DNA is TGTGCCAGCAGCGACCAGGGCCTTGGCACTGAAGCTTTCTTT.

The chain links TRBV27 to TRBJ1-2; 10 bases are a match to TRBD1. The germline gives CDR1 MNHEY, CDR2 SMNVEV (reference sequence). V trimming: 8 bases; J trimming: 8 bases; junction bases outside the gene matches: 11. The CDR3 runs to 14 residues. CDR3 sequence (DNA): TGTGCCAGCGGTCCGGGACAGGGGTTTGGGGGCTACACCTTC. Translated: CASGPGQGFGGYTF.

V gene TRBV5-1 combines with J gene TRBJ2-7, with a possible D match to TRBD1 (6 bases). V was clipped by 0 bases and J by 5 bases, with 15 bases between them. The length of the CDR3 is 15 residues. The germline V gene has CDR1 SGHRS and CDR2 YFSETQ. The CDR3 DNA reads as TGCGCCAGCAGCTTGGTGCCAGGGGTACGCAACGAGCAGTACTTC. It encodes CASSLVPGVRNEQYF.

The chain recombines TRBV9 with TRBJ2-3; 9 bases agree with TRBD2. J gave up 2 bases and V 3 bases, and 4 bases lay outside the gene matches. The germline V gene encodes CDR1 SGDLS and CDR2 YYNGEE. The CDR3 loop spans 15 amino acids. The CDR3 spells CASSAASGDTDTQYF. CDR3 nucleotide sequence: TGTGCCAGCAGCGCCGCTAGCGGGGACACAGATACGCAGTATTTT.

This chain links TRBV7-2 with TRBJ2-1; D remains ambiguous. Germline V gene lookup returns CDR1 SGHTA and CDR2 FQGNSA. The ends were cut back, 5 bases at V and 0 bases at J, with 11 bases in the middle. The CDR3 is 15 amino acids. CDR3 amino acids: CASSPRKSSYNEQFF. CDR3 nucleotide sequence: TGTGCCAGCAGCCCCCGAAAGAGCTCCTACAATGAGCAGTTCTTC.

The chain is built from TRBV11-2 and TRBJ1-5; the D is unclear. The germline V gene has CDR1 SGHAT and CDR2 FQNNGV. The CDR3 totals 15 residues. The germline V and J ends were trimmed by 1 base and 7 bases, with 14 bases remaining between them. CDR3 coding DNA: TGTGCCAGCAGCTTAGGGACCAAGGGAGGCCAGCCCCAGCATTTT. Translation: CASSLGTKGGQPQHF.

In DNA, the CDR3 is TGTGCCAGCAGCCGGGGGAGGGAAGGTAGGAGCTATGGCTACACCTTC. This encodes CASSRGREGRSYGYTF. The J gene is TRBJ1-2, the V gene TRBV13; possibly TRBD1 for D (5 bases). V gave up 5 bases and J gave up 4 bases, with 20 bases separating them. CDR1 is PRHDT, CDR2 FYEKMQ, per germline (reference sequence). CDR3 size: 16 residues.

The chain employs TRBV10-3 and TRBJ2-7, with 7 nucleotides matching TRBD2. There are 15 residues in the CDR3. The V and J ends lost 6 bases and 0 bases, in that order; junction bases with no gene match: 8. Per the germline V gene, CDR1 is ENHRY and CDR2 is SYGVKD. CDR3 DNA: TGTGCCATCAGGGGGACGACTAGCTCCTCCTACGAGCAGTACTTC. Protein product: CAIRGTTSSSYEQYF.

This sequence joins TRBV18 and TRBJ2-7; tentatively, D is TRBD2 (6 bases). The ends were cut back, 3 bases at V and 4 bases at J, with 13 bases in the middle. Germline lookup yields CDR1 KGHSH and CDR2 LQKENI. The CDR3 has 14 amino acids. CDR3 amino acids: CASSPLRDGYEQYF. CDR3 DNA: TGTGCCAGCTCACCCCTGCGGGACGGGTACGAGCAGTACTTC.